The 17 T cell receptor beta chains below come from one sample, sequenced in a study of tumor-infiltrating lymphocytes in primary liver carcinoma (dated by TCRdb to the late 2010s). Total RNA and DNA were co-extracted without cell sorting from around 20-30 mg of bulk tissue using the AllPrep DNA/RNA mini kit. For sequencing, an Illumina HiSeq 2500 was employed. TCRbeta-specific cDNA was reverse-transcribed from about 0.45 ug total RNA using a constant-region primer and ProtoScript II reverse transcriptase. Construction of the TCRbeta libraries relied on three nested rounds of multiplex PCR, following a slightly modified ARM-PCR procedure. Multiplex TRBV1-TRBV30 forward primers and a Cbeta reverse primer were used in the first two PCR rounds, each of which was run for around 10 cycles. TCRdb passed the public sequencing reads through fastp at Q25 and MiXCR, retaining productive beta sequences. Under each unique CDR3 protein, matching rows form one entry showing the most common genes and DNA. The sample includes around 190,000 distinct CDR3 sequences, with around four fifths observed a single time. The ten largest clones take up around a sixth of the sample.

Sequenced material: tumor tissue from primary liver carcinoma. These receptors were collected from a man aged 35-49 years with primary liver carcinoma and hepatitis B virus infection.

For this clonotype: Likely a read error: the CDR3 ends without its conserved phenylalanine or tryptophan. The rearrangement links TRBV10-2 to TRBJ1-6; D is unclear. CDR3 length equals 14 residues. Germline V gene sequence: CDR1 WSHSY, CDR2 SAAADI. In DNA form, the CDR3 reads TGCGCCACCAGTGAGTCCACGGTTAATTCACCCCTCCACTGT. Encoded protein: CATSESTVNSPLHC.

Comment on this clonotype: Germline is not matched at one junction end, which may reflect a read error. The rearrangement joins TRBV6-1 to TRBJ1-3, with D uncertain. The CDR3 spans 11 residues. In germline, CDR1 is MNHNS, CDR2 SASEGT. In DNA form, the CDR3 reads TGTACCAGCAGCCGAGGAAACACCATATATTTT. Encoded protein: CTSSRGNTIYF.

This clonotype came up a few times. The rearrangement uses TRBV30 and TRBJ2-7, with a possible D match to TRBD1 (5 bases). Germline lookup yields CDR1 GTSNPN and CDR2 SVGIG (reference sequence). This CDR3 is built from 13 residues. The V gene lost 0 bases and the J gene lost 2 bases, with 8 bases spanning the gap. The CDR3 sequence is CAWSVGRAYEQYF. The CDR3 DNA reads TGTGCCTGGAGTGTGGGCAGGGCCTACGAGCAGTACTTC.

This clonotype was picked up one time. A much larger clone is a single base away; this may be a read error. The V call is TRBV30, the J call TRBJ1-2, with TRBD1 as a possible D gene (6 bases). Germline loops: CDR1 GTSNPN, CDR2 SVGIG (reference sequence). The length of the CDR3 is 15 residues. Trimming removed 1 base from V and 3 bases from J, with 15 bases in between. CDR3 sequence: CAWSGQVRPYYGYTF. CDR3 nucleotide sequence: TGTGCCTGGAGTGGACAGGTCAGGCCCTACTATGGCTACACCTTC.

This clonotype was picked up one time. The junction shows a germline mismatch at one end, possibly a read error. The chain employs TRBV29-1 and TRBJ2-7; 8 bases are shared with TRBD2. The CDR3 runs 12 residues. CDR1 and CDR2 from the germline V gene are SQVTM and ANQGSEA. For the CDR3, the DNA is TGCAGCTTCCTGACTAGCGACCACGAGCTGTACTTC. Residues: CSFLTSDHELYF.

A note on this clonotype: The junction shows a germline mismatch at one end, possibly a read error. This rearrangement joins TRBV12-3 or TRBV12-4 to TRBJ1-1; D ambiguous. The CDR3 has 13 amino acids. CDR3 sequence: CVSSFKSGAEAFF. Written as DNA, the CDR3 is TGTGTCAGCAGTTTCAAAAGCGGCGCTGAAGCTTTCTTT.

Concerning this clonotype: The CDR3 end shows no conserved phenylalanine or tryptophan, and so a read error is likely. The DNA is omitted, as the CDR3 cannot be located on it reliably, and the CDR3 follows TCRdb's listing. The J gene is TRBJ1-5, the V gene TRBV6-1; the table gives TRBD1 as D, unverified against the DNA. The CDR3 is 13 residues long, ends included. Germline CDR1 MNHNS, CDR2 SASEGT. CDR3: CASSAQGGQPQNS.

In regard to this clonotype: A much larger clonotype is one base distant, so this may be a read error. The V gene is TRBV5-8, the J gene TRBJ2-1; 14 bases fit TRBD2. Germline V gene lookup returns CDR1 SGHTS and CDR2 YDEGEE. Germline trimming cut 5 bases from V and 3 bases from J; bases unmatched to any gene: 13. The CDR3 is made up of 19 amino acids. The CDR3 nucleotides read TGTGCCAGCAGACCGGTCGGACTAGCGGGAGGAGGGTACTACAATGAGCAGTTCTTC. It specifies CASRPVGLAGGGYYNEQFF.

This clonotype has a single count. Compared with germline, one end of the junction differs, possibly owing to a read error. V usage is TRBV7-9 and J usage is TRBJ2-2, with D possibly being TRBD2 (5 bases). In germline, CDR1 is SEHNR, CDR2 FQNEAQ (reference sequence). The CDR3 totals 16 residues. The CDR3 sequence: CDSSLVLRGWTGELFF. Written as DNA, the CDR3 is TGTGACAGCAGCTTAGTTCTTCGGGGTTGGACCGGGGAGCTGTTTTTC.

With regard to this clonotype: The germline gene is not matched at one end of the junction; a read error may be the cause. This chain uses TRBV29-1 with TRBJ2-1, with 16 bases fitting TRBD2. Per the germline V gene, CDR1 is SQVTM and CDR2 is ANQGSEA. The CDR3 is 15 residues long. The CDR3 DNA sequence: TGCAGCCTTGACGGGACTAGCGGGAGGGCATGGGAACAGTTCTTC. Its translation is CSLDGTSGRAWEQFF.

As to this clonotype: One end of the junction fails to match germline, which may point to a read error. The chain recombines TRBV29-1 with TRBJ1-5; D is perhaps TRBD1 (6 bases). Germline-derived CDR1 and CDR2 are SQVTM and ANQGSEA. The CDR3 has 15 residues. CDR3 nucleotide sequence: TGCAGCGATATTGTAGGGAACTCTCCTGGACAGCCCCAACATTTT. Encoded protein: CSDIVGNSPGQPQHF.

To note about this clonotype: The germline gene is not matched at one end of the junction; a read error may be the cause. CDR3 sequence (DNA): TGCAGTGTTGAAGCCGGGACTAGCGGGATAACCGGGGAGCTGTATTTT. This codes for CSVEAGTSGITGELYF. The chain is built from TRBV29-1 and TRBJ2-2, with 13 bases matching TRBD2. CDR3 length: 16 amino acids. Germline assignment: CDR1 SQVTM and CDR2 ANQGSEA.

This clonotype is categorized as medium-sized. The chain uses TRBV5-4 and TRBJ2-7, with 7 bases fitting TRBD1. V lost 2 bases to trimming and J lost 5 bases; unmatched junction nucleotides: 4. The CDR3 has 13 amino acids. The V gene's germline CDR1 is SGHNT and CDR2 YYREEE (reference sequence). CDR3 sequence: CASSLQGLDEQYF. The CDR3 bases are TGTGCCAGCAGCTTACAGGGGCTGGACGAGCAGTACTTC.

This chain connects TRBV4-3 to TRBJ1-2; a possible D gene is TRBD1 (5 bases). The CDR3 totals 14 residues. Germline assignment: CDR1 LGHNA and CDR2 YSLEER. The CDR3 loop is CISSQDWLGPGYTF. The CDR3 DNA reads TGCATCAGCAGCCAAGACTGGCTGGGGCCTGGCTACACCTTC.

Worth noting for this clonotype: A junction boundary mismatches the germline segment, possibly from a read error. This chain links TRBV6-5 with TRBJ1-4, with 11 bases lining up with TRBD1. The germline CDR1 and CDR2 sequences are MNHEY and SVGAGI. The CDR3 spans 18 residues. CDR3 nucleotide sequence: TGTGCCAGCAGTTGCTCAGGAGGGACAGGGGGGAAAAATGAAAAAATGTTTTTT. Its translation is CASSCSGGTGGKNEKMFF.

This clonotype was picked up many times. V gene TRBV5-1 combines with J gene TRBJ2-5; no reliable D call. CDR3 length: 14 amino acids. Germline CDR1 SGHRS, CDR2 YFSETQ. The ends were cut back, 4 bases at V and 4 bases at J, with 14 bases in the middle. This CDR3 is CASSPRSRRETQYF. The CDR3 DNA reads as TGCGCCAGCAGCCCCCGTTCCAGGAGAGAGACCCAGTACTTC. The whole variable domain, remainder taken from reference TRBV5-1 and TRBJ2-5, is KAGVTQTPRYLIKTRGQQVTLSCSPISGHRSVSWYQQTPGQGLQFLFEYFSETQRNKGNFPGRFSGRQFSNSRSEMNVSTLELGDSALYLCASSPRSRRETQYFGPGTRLLVL.

Regarding this clonotype: One end of the junction fails to match germline, which may point to a read error. The rearrangement joins TRBV6-1 to TRBJ1-5; tentative D call: TRBD1 (6 bases). CDR1 is MNHNS, CDR2 SASEGT, per germline. There are 16 residues in the CDR3. CDR3 sequence (DNA): TGTGCCAGCAGTGTCATTACAGTGCCCCAGGGGCAGTCCCATCATTTT. Its translation: CASSVITVPQGQSHHF.